These 9 T cell receptor beta chains originate from one sample sequenced in a study of T cells after yellow fever vaccination (dated by TCRdb to between 2017 and 2020). Interpreted using the paper, the treatment or condition label stands for: live attenuated yellow fever vaccine strain. The method was 5' RACE. Reads for this sample came from an Illumina NovaSeq 6000. In-frame beta chains were kept once TCRdb had trimmed the public reads at Q25 with fastp and called clones with MiXCR. All rows with the same CDR3 protein become a single entry with the most common DNA and genes. The sample table contains roughly 160,000 distinct CDR3 sequences; only one count was recorded for about a tenth of them. The top ten clonotypes cover about a third of the sample. Sequencing was performed on CD8+ T cells sorted from PBMCs, taken 45 days after the yellow fever booster vaccination. The receptor set was obtained from a man aged 18 to 29 who received the YFV17D yellow fever vaccine.

J is TRBJ2-7 and V is TRBV10-3; perhaps TRBD1 as D (5 bases). CDR3 length equals 13 residues. V was shortened by 6 bases and J by 0 bases, with 9 bases between the two germline ends. The V gene's germline CDR1 is ENHRY and CDR2 SYGVKD. CDR3 sequence reads: CAIRTDSSYEQYF. In nucleotides, the CDR3 is TGTGCCATCAGGACTGACAGCTCCTACGAGCAGTACTTC.

The chain links TRBV2 to TRBJ2-1, with a tentative D call TRBD2 (5 bases). Per the germline V gene, CDR1 is SNHLY and CDR2 is FYNNEI. V was trimmed by 1 base and J by 3 bases, leaving 13 bases between them. CDR3 length: 16 residues. The CDR3: CASSEGIGLIYNEQFF. DNA for the CDR3: TGTGCCAGCAGTGAAGGTATCGGACTCATCTACAATGAGCAGTTCTTC.

This chain joins TRBV27 and TRBJ1-2; TRBD1 agrees at 8 bases. There are 16 residues in the CDR3. The germline gives CDR1 MNHEY, CDR2 SMNVEV (reference sequence). With V trimmed by 1 base and J by 4 bases, 8 bases remained unmatched. CDR3 amino acids: CASSLFERTGLYGYTF. The CDR3 bases are TGTGCCAGCAGTTTATTTGAGCGGACAGGGCTCTATGGCTACACCTTC.

At least ten counts were recorded for this clonotype. The rearrangement joins TRBV24-1 to TRBJ2-3; D is unclear. V lost 2 bases to trimming and J lost 3 bases, with 8 bases between them. The CDR3 length is 14 residues. Looked up from germline, CDR1 is KGHDR and CDR2 is SFDVKD. The CDR3 DNA is TGTGCCACCAGTGATTCCCCCCAAACAGATACGCAGTATTTT. Translated, it gives CATSDSPQTDTQYF.

The chain uses TRBV7-8 and TRBJ2-5; maybe TRBD1 (5 bases). The CDR3 extends over 14 amino acids. V lost 1 base, J lost 11 bases, and 17 bases lay in between. Germline CDR1 is SGHVS and CDR2 is FQNEAQ. For the CDR3, the DNA is TGTGCCAGCAGCTTAGACCCCCCCTCGACAGAGCAGTACTTC. This encodes CASSLDPPSTEQYF.

The sample holds a few counts of this clonotype. V usage is TRBV6-5 and J usage is TRBJ1-1, with 8 bases fitting TRBD1. Germline V gives CDR1 MNHEY, CDR2 SVGAGI. CDR3 length: 14 amino acids. Trimming at V came to 6 bases and at J to 5 bases, leaving 8 bases not matched to a gene. CDR3 nucleotide sequence: TGTGCCAGCAGCCCTACAGGGGGGGTTACTGAAGCTTTCTTT. Its translation: CASSPTGGVTEAFF.

This clonotype was observed at least ten times. The genes are TRBV6-6 and TRBJ2-2; the D gene is possibly TRBD1 (6 bases). Germline V CDR1 and CDR2: MNHNY, SVGAGI (reference sequence). V dropped 4 bases and J dropped 5 bases, with 14 bases sitting between them. The CDR3 is 15 amino acids. This CDR3 reads CASSSSRGRTGELFF. The CDR3 coding sequence is TGTGCCAGCAGTTCATCCAGGGGTCGGACCGGGGAGCTGTTTTTT.

This clonotype came up a few times. The chain joins TRBV4-2 to TRBJ2-1, with 8 positions matching TRBD2. The germline V gene has CDR1 LGHNA and CDR2 YNFKEQ. The CDR3 loop spans 20 amino acids. Germline trimming cut 1 base from V and 0 bases from J; bases unmatched to any gene: 14. CDR3 region: CASSQVMGRVAGSSYNEQFF. CDR3 in DNA: TGTGCCAGCAGCCAAGTTATGGGGCGAGTAGCGGGGAGCTCCTACAATGAGCAGTTCTTC.

This sequence joins TRBV9 and TRBJ2-3; D is perhaps TRBD1 or TRBD2 (7 bases each). Germline CDR1 and CDR2: SGDLS and YYNGEE. The ends were cut back, 6 bases at V and 5 bases at J, with 16 bases in the middle. The CDR3 runs to 14 residues. CDR3 loop: CASTRGGSGDTQYF. The CDR3, as DNA: TGTGCCAGCACCAGGGGGGGATCGGGAGATACGCAGTATTTT.